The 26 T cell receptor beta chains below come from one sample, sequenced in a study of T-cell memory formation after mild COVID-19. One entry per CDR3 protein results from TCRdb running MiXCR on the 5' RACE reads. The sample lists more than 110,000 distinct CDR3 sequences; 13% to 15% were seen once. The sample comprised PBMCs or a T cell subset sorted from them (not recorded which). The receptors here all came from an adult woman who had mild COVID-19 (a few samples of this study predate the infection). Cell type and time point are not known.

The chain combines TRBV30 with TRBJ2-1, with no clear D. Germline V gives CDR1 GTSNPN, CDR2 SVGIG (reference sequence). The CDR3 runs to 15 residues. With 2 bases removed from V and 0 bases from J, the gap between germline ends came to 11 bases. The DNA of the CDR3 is TGTGCCTGGAGTCCCGGCCTGAGCTCCTACAATGAGCAGTTCTTC. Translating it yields CAWSPGLSSYNEQFF.

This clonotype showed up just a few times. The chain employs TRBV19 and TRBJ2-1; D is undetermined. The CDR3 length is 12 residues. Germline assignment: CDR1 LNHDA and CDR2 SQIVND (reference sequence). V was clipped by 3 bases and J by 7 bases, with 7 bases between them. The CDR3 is CASSIQGNEQFF. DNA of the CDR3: TGTGCCAGTAGTATTCAAGGGAATGAGCAGTTCTTC.

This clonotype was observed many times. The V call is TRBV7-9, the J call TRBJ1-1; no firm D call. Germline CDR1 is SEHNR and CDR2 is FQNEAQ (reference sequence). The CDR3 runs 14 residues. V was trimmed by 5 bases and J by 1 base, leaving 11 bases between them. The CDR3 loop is CASSPTIWNTEAFF. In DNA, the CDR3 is TGTGCCAGCAGCCCAACCATTTGGAACACTGAAGCTTTCTTT.

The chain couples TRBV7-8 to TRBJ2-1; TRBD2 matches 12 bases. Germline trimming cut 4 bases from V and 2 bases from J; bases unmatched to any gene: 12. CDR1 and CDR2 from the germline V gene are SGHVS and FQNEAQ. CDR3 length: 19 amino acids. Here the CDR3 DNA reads TGTGCCAGCAGCTATGACAGACTAGCGGGAGTTTCTACCTACAATGAGCAGTTCTTC. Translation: CASSYDRLAGVSTYNEQFF.

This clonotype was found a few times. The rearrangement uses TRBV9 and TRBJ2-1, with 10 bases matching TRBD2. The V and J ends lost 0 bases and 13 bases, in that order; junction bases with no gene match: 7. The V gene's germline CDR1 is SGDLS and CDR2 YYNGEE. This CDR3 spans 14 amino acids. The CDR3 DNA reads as TGTGCCAGCAGCGTAGGTAATAGCGGGGGGCTACAGTTCTTC. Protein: CASSVGNSGGLQFF.

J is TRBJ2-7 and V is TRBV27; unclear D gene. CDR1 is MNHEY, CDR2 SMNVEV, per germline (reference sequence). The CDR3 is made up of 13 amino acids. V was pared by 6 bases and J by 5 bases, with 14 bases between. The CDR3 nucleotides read TGTGCCAGCAGCTTTGGGCAGTTCAACGAGCAGTACTTC. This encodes CASSFGQFNEQYF.

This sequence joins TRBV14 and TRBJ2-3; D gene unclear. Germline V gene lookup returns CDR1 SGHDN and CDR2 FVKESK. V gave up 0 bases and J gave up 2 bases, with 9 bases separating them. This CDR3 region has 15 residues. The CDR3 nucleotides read TGTGCCAGCAGCCAAGAGTACAGTTACACAGATACGCAGTATTTT. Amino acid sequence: CASSQEYSYTDTQYF.

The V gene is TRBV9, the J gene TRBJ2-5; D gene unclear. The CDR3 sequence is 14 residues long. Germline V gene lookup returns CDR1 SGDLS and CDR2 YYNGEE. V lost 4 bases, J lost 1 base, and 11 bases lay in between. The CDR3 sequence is CASSPGLIQETQYF. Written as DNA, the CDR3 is TGTGCCAGCAGCCCCGGTCTGATCCAAGAGACCCAGTACTTC.

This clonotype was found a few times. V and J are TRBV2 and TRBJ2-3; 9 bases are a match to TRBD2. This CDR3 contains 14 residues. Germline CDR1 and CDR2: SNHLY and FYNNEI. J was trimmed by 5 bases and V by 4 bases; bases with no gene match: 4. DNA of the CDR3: TGTGCCAGCAGTGGATTAGCGGGGGTAGATACGCAGTATTTT. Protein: CASSGLAGVDTQYF.

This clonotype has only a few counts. CDR3 sequence: CASRPSRGAYNEQFF. As DNA, the CDR3 is TGTGCCAGCAGACCATCCAGGGGGGCGTACAATGAGCAGTTCTTC. The chain combines TRBV7-9 with TRBJ2-1; a weak D match, TRBD1 (7 bases). The germline V gene has CDR1 SEHNR and CDR2 FQNEAQ (reference sequence). There are 15 residues in the CDR3. Trimming took 6 bases from V and 4 from J, leaving 16 bases between them.

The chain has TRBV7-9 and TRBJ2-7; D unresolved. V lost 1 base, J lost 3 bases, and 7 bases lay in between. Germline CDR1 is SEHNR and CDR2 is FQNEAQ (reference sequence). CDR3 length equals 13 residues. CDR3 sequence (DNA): TGTGCCAGCAGCTTAGGGTACGGCTACGAGCAGTACTTC. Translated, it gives CASSLGYGYEQYF.

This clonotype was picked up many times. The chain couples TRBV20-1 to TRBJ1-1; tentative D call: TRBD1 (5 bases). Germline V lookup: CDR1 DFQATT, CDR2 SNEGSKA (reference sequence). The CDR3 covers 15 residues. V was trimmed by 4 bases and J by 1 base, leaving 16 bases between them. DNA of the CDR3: TGCAGTGCTAACAGCCCGTCGACAGAGAACACTGAAGCTTTCTTT. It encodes CSANSPSTENTEAFF.

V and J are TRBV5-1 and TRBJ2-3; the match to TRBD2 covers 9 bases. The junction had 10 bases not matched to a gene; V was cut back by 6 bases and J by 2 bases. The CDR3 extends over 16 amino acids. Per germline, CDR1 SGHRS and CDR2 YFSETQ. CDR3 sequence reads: CASTRAGGRDTDTQYF. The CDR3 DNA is TGCGCCAGCACGAGGGCGGGGGGGAGAGACACAGATACGCAGTATTTT.

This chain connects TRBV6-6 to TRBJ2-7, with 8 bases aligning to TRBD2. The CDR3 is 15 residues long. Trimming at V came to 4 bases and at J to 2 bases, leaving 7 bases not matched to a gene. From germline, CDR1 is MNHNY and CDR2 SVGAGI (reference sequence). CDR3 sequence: CASSSPGLVAYEQYF. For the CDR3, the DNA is TGTGCCAGCAGTTCTCCGGGACTAGTTGCCTACGAGCAGTACTTC.

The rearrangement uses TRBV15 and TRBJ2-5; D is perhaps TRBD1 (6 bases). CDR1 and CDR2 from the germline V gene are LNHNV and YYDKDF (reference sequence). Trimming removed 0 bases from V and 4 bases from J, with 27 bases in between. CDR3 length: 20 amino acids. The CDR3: CATSRDPAEGVYFGRETQYF. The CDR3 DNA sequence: TGTGCCACCAGCAGAGATCCCGCAGAGGGGGTATATTTTGGGAGAGAGACCCAGTACTTC.

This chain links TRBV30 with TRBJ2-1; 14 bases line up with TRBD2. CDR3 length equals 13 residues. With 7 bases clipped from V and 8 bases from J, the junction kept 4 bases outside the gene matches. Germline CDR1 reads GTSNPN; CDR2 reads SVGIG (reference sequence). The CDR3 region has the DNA TGTGCCTTGGGACTAGCGGGGGTATATGAGCAGTTCTTC. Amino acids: CALGLAGVYEQFF.

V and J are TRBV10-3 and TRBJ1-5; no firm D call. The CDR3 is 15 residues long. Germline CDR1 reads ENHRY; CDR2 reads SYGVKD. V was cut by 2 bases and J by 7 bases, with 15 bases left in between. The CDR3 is CAISEAGLGTQPQHF. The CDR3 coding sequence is TGTGCCATCAGTGAGGCTGGACTGGGCACCCAGCCCCAGCATTTT.

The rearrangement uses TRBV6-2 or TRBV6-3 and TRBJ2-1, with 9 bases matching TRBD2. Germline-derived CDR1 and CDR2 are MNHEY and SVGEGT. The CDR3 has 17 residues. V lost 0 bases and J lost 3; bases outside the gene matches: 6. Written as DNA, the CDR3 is TGTGCCAGCAGTTACTCGCCAGCGGGAGGATACTACAATGAGCAGTTCTTC. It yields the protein CASSYSPAGGYYNEQFF.

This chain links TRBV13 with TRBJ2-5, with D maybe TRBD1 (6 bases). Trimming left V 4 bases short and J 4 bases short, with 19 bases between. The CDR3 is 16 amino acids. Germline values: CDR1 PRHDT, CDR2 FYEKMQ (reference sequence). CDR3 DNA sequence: TGTGCCAGCAGCTCCAGACAGGCTCCCTGGGGAGAGACCCAGTACTTC. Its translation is CASSSRQAPWGETQYF. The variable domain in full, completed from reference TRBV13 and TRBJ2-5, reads AAGVIQSPRHLIKEKRETATLKCYPIPRHDTVYWYQQGPGQDPQFLISFYEKMQSDKGSIPDRFSAQQFSDYHSELNMSSLELGDSALYFCASSSRQAPWGETQYFGPGTRLLVL.

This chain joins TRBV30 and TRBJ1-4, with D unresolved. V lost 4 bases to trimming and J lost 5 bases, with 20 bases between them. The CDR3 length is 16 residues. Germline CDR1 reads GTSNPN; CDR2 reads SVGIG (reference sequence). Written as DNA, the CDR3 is TGTGCCTGGACCTACATTGACCGGCCCCCGAATGAAAAACTGTTTTTT. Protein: CAWTYIDRPPNEKLFF.

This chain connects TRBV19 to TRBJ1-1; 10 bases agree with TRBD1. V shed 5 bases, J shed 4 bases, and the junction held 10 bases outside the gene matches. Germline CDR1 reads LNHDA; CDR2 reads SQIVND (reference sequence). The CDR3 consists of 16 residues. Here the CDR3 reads CASSYDRGLMGTEAFF. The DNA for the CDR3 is TGTGCCAGTAGTTACGACAGGGGGCTGATGGGCACTGAAGCTTTCTTT. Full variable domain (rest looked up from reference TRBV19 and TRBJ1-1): DGGITQSPKYLFRKEGQNVTLSCEQNLNHDAMYWYRQDPGQGLRLIYYSQIVNDFQKGDIAEGYSVSREKKESFPLTVTSAQKNPTAFYLCASSYDRGLMGTEAFFGQGTRLTVV.

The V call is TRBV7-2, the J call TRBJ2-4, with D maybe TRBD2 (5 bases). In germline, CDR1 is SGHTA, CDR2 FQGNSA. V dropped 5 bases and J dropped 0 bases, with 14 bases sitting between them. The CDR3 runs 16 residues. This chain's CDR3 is CASSIRTFLAKNIQYF. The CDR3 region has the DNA TGTGCCAGCAGCATCCGGACTTTTCTAGCCAAAAACATTCAGTACTTC.

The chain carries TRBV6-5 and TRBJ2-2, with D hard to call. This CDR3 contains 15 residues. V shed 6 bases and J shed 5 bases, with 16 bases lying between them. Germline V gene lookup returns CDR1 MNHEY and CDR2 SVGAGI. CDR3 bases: TGTGCCAGCAGCGTGCTAGTCGTTGGGACCGGGGAGCTGTTTTTT. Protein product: CASSVLVVGTGELFF.

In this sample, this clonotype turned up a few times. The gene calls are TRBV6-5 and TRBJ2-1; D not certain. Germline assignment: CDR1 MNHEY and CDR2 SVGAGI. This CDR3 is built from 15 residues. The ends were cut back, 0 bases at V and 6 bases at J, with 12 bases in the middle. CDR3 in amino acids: CASSYSIGAANEQFF. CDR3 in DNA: TGTGCCAGCAGTTACTCGATAGGCGCCGCCAATGAGCAGTTCTTC.

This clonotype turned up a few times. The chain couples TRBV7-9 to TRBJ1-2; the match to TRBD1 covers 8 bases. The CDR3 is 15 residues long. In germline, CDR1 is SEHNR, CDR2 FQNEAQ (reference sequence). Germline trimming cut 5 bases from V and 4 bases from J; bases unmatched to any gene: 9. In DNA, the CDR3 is TGTGCCAGCAGCCCCCGGACAGGGAGTTTCTATGGCTACACCTTC. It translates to CASSPRTGSFYGYTF.

CDR3 residues: CASSTFTGTGFYETQYF. DNA of the CDR3: TGTGCCAGCAGTACCTTTACGGGGACAGGGTTTTACGAGACCCAGTACTTC. The rearrangement uses TRBV6-2 or TRBV6-3 and TRBJ2-5; TRBD1 agrees at 9 bases. Germline assignment: CDR1 MNHEY and CDR2 SVGEGT. V shed 5 bases, J shed 5 bases, and the junction held 15 bases outside the gene matches. There are 17 residues in the CDR3.